This T cell receptor beta chain stems from a study of T cells in severe cutaneous drug reactions. Overall study context: Enrollment required a probable or definite RegiSCAR diagnosis of SJS/TEN or DRESS. General study findings and limits: A public TCRbeta CDR3 appeared in all seven CBZ-SJS/TEN blister samples, averaging roughly 14%.

Notes on this clonotype: Its target is unknown.

The iRepertoire multiplex PCR system with TCR subtype-specific primers built both bulk and single-cell libraries. TCRdb re-called the multiplex PCR reads and gives one entry per CDR3 protein, without DNA. Found here are 20,000 to 25,000 distinct CDR3 sequences; the top ten clones hold roughly 7.7%. Sequenced patients had Stevens-Johnson syndrome or toxic epidermal necrolysis caused by carbamazepine. Germline assignment: CDR1 DFQATT and CDR2 SNEGSKA (reference sequence). The CDR3 totals 11 residues. The J gene is TRBJ2-5, the V gene TRBV20-1; the D call from TCRdb, TRBD1, cannot be confirmed without DNA. The TCR was taken from a human donor with toxic epidermal necrolysis, a severe cutaneous drug reaction. The sequencing input was PBMCs. CDR3 amino acids: CTGTLQETQYF.